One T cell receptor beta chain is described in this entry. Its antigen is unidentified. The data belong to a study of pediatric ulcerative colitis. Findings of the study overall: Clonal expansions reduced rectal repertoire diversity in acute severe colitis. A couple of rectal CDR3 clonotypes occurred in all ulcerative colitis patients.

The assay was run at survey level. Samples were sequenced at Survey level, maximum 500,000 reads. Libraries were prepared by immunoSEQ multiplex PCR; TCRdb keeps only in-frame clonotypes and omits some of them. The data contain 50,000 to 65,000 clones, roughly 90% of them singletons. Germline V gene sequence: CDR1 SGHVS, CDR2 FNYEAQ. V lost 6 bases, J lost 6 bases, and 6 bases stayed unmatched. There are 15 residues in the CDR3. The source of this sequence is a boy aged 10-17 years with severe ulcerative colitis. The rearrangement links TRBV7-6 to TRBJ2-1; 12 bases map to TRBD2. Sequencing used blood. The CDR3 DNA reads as TGTGCCAGCAGTCCCGGGGGACTAGCGGGCAATGAGCAGTTCTTC. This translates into CASSPGGLAGNEQFF.